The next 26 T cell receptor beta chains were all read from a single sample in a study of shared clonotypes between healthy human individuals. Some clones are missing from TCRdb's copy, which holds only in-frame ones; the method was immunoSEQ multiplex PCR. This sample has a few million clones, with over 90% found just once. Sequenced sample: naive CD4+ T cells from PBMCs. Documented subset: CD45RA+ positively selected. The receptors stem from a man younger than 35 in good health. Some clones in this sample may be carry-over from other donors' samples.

The CDR3 reads CSVSVPANTIYF. The CDR3 bases are TGCAGCGTGTCTGTCCCCGCGAACACCATATATTTT. The V gene is TRBV29-1, the J gene TRBJ1-3; D call uncertain. The germline V and J ends were trimmed by 6 bases and 7 bases, with 13 bases remaining between them. The CDR3 consists of 12 residues. Germline CDR1 reads SQVTM; CDR2 reads ANQGSEA.

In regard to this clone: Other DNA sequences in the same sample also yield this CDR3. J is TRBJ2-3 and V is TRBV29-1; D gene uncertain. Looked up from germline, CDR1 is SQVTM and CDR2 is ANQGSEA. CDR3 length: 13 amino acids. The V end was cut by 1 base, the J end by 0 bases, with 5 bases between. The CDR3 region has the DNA TGCAGCGTTGAAGGTAGGAGCACAGATACGCAGTATTTT. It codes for CSVEGRSTDTQYF.

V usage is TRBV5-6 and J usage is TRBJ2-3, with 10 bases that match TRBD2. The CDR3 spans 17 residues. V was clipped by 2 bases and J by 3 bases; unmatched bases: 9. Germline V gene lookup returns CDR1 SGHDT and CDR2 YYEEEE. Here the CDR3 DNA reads TGTGCCAGCAGCTTCCTATCTAGCGGGAGACGGACAGATACGCAGTATTTT. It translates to CASSFLSSGRRTDTQYF. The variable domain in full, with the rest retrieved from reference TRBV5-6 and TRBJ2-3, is DAGVTQSPTHLIKTRGQQVTLRCSPKSGHDTVSWYQQALGQGPQFIFQYYEEEERQRGNFPDRFSGHQFPNYSSELNVNALLLGDSALYLCASSFLSSGRRTDTQYFGPGTRLTVL.

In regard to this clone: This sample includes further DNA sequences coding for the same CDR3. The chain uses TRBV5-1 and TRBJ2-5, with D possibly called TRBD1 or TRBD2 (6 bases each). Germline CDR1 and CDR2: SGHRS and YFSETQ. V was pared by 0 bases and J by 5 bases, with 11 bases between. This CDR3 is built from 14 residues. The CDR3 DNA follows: TGCGCCAGCAGCTTGGAGGGGGGCGCCGAGACCCAGTACTTC. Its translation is CASSLEGGAETQYF.

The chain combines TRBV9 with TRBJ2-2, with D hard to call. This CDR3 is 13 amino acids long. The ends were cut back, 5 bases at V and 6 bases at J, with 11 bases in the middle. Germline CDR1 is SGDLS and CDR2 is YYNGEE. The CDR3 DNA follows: TGTGCCAGCAGTTACAGAGCAGCCGGGGAGCTGTTTTTT. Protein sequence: CASSYRAAGELFF.

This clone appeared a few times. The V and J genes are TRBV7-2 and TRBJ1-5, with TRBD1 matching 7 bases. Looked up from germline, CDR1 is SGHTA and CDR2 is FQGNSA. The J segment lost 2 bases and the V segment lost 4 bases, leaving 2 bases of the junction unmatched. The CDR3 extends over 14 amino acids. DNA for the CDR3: TGTGCCAGCAGCTATGACAGGGGCAATCAGCCCCAGCATTTT. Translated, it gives CASSYDRGNQPQHF. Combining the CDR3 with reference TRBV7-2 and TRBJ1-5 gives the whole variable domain GAGVSQSPSNKVTEKGKDVELRCDPISGHTALYWYRQSLGQGLEFLIYFQGNSAPDKSGLPSDRFSAERTGGSVSTLTIQRTQQEDSAVYLCASSYDRGNQPQHFGDGTRLSIL.

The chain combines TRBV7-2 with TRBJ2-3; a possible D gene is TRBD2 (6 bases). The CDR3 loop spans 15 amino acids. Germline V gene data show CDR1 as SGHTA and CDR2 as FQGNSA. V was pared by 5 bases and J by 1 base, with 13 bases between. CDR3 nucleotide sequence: TGTGCCAGCAGCACAACTAGCCGCGGCACAGATACGCAGTATTTT. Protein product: CASSTTSRGTDTQYF.

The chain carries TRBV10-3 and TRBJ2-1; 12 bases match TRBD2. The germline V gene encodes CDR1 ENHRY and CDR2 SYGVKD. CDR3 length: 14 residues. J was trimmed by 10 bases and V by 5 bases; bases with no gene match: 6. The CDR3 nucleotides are TGTGCCATCAGTATCCTAGCGGGAGGGGGAGAGCAGTTCTTC. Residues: CAISILAGGGEQFF.

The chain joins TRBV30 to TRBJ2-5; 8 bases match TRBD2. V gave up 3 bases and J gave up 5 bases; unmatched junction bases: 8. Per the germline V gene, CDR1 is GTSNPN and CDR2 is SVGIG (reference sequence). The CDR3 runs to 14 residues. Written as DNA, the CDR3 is TGTGCCTGGAGACCCCGGGGGGGCGTGGAGACCCAGTACTTC. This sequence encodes CAWRPRGGVETQYF.

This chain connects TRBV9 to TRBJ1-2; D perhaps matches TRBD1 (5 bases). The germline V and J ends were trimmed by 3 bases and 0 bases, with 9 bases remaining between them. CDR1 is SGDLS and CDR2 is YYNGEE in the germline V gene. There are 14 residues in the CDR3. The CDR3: CASSATTANYGYTF. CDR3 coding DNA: TGTGCCAGCAGCGCCACGACAGCTAACTATGGCTACACCTTC.

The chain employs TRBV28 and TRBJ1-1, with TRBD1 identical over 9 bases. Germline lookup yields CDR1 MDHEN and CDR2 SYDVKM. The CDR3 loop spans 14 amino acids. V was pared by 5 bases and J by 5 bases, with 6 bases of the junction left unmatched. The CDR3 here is CASSRGTGKTEAFF. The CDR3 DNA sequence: TGTGCCAGCAGTCGTGGGACAGGGAAGACTGAAGCTTTCTTT.

The CDR3 loop is CASSTPLTSGTNTGELFF. CDR3 coding DNA: TGTGCCAGCAGCACGCCCCTTACTAGCGGGACGAACACCGGGGAGCTGTTTTTT. The chain joins TRBV28 to TRBJ2-2; 10 bases line up with TRBD2. Trimming at V came to 6 bases and at J to 0 bases, leaving 10 bases not matched to a gene. The length of the CDR3 is 18 residues. Germline V gives CDR1 MDHEN, CDR2 SYDVKM. Looking up the rest from reference TRBV28 and TRBJ2-2 gives the full variable domain: DVKVTQSSRYLVKRTGEKVFLECVQDMDHENMFWYRQDPGLGLRLIYFSYDVKMKEKGDIPEGYSVSREKKERFSLILESASTNQTSMYLCASSTPLTSGTNTGELFFGEGSRLTVL.

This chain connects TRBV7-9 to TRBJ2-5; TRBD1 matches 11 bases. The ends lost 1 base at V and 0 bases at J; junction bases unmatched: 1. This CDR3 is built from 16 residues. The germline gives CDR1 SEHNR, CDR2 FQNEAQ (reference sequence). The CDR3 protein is CASSLGDRGYQETQYF. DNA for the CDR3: TGTGCCAGCAGCTTAGGGGACAGGGGGTACCAAGAGACCCAGTACTTC.

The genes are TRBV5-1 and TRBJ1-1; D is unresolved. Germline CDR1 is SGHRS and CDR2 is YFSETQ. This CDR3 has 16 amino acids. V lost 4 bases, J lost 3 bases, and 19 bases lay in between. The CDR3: CASSLPRGDWDTEAFF. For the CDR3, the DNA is TGCGCCAGCAGCCTCCCCCGCGGGGATTGGGACACTGAAGCTTTCTTT.

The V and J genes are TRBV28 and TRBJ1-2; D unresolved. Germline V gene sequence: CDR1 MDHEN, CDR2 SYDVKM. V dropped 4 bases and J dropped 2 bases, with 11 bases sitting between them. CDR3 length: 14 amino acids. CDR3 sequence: CASSSGLKNYGYTF. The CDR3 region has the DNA TGTGCCAGCAGTTCAGGACTGAAGAACTATGGCTACACCTTC.

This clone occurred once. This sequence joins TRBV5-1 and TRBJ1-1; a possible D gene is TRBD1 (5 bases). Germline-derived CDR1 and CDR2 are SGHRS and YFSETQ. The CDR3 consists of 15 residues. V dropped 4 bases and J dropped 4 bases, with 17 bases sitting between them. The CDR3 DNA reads TGCGCCAGCAGCCCTCCCGGGACGCGCTCCACTGAAGCTTTCTTT. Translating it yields CASSPPGTRSTEAFF. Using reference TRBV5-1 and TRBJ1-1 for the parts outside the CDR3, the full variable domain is KAGVTQTPRYLIKTRGQQVTLSCSPISGHRSVSWYQQTPGQGLQFLFEYFSETQRNKGNFPGRFSGRQFSNSRSEMNVSTLELGDSALYLCASSPPGTRSTEAFFGQGTRLTVV.

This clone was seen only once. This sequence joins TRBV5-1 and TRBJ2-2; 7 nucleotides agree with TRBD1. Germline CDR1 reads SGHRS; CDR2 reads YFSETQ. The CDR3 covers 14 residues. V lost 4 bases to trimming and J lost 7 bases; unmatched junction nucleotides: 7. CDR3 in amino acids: CASSGYRGVGELFF. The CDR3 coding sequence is TGCGCCAGCAGCGGATACAGGGGAGTCGGGGAGCTGTTTTTT.

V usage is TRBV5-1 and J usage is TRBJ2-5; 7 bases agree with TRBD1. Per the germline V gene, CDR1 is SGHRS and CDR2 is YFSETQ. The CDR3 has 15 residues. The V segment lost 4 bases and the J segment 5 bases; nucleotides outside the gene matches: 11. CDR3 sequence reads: CASSHNEGARETQYF. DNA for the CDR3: TGCGCCAGCAGCCATAATGAGGGGGCCCGCGAGACCCAGTACTTC.

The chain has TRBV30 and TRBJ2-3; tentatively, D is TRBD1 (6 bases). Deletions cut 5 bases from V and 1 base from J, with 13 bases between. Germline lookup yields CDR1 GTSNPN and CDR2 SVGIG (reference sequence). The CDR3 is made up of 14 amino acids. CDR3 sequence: CAWDRDTRTDTQYF. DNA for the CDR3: TGTGCCTGGGACCGGGACACCCGCACAGATACGCAGTATTTT.

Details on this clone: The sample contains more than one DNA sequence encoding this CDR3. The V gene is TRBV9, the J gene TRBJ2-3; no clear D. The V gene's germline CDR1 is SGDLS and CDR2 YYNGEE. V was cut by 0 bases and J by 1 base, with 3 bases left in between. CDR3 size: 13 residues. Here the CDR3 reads CASSVDRTDTQYF. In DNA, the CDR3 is TGTGCCAGCAGCGTAGATCGCACAGATACGCAGTATTTT.

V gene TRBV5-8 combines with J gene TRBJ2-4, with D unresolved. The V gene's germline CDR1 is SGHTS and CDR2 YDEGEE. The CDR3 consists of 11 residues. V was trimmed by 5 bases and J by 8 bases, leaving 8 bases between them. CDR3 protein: CASRPSHIQYF. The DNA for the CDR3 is TGTGCCAGCAGACCCTCACACATTCAGTACTTC.

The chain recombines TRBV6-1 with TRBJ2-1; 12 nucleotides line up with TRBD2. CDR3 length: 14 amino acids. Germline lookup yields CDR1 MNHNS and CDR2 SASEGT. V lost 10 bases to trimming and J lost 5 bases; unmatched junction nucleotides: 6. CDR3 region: CATRWTSGNNEQFF. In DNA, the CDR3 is TGTGCCACCCGTTGGACTAGCGGGAACAATGAGCAGTTCTTC.

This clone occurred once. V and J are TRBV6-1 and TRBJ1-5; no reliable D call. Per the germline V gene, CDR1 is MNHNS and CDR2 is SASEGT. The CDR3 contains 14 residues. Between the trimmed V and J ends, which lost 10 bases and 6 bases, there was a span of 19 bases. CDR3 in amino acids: CATQAIGLSQPQHF. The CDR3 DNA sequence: TGTGCCACCCAGGCGATAGGTTTAAGTCAGCCCCAGCATTTT.

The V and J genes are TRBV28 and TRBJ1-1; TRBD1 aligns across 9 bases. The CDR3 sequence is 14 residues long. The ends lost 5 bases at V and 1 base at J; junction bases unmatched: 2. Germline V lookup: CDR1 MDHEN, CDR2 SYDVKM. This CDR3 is CASSRTGANTEAFF. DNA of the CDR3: TGTGCCAGCAGTAGGACAGGGGCGAACACTGAAGCTTTCTTT.

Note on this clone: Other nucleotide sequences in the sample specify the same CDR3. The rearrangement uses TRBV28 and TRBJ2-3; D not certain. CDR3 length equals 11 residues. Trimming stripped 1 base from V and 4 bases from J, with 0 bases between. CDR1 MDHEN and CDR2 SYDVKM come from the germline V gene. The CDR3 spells CASSLSDTQYF. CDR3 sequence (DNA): TGTGCCAGCAGTTTATCAGATACGCAGTATTTT.

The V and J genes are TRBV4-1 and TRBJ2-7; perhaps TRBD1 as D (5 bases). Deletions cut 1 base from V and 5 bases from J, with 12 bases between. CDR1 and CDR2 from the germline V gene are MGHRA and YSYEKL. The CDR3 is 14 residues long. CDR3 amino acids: CASSQVMGRDEQYF. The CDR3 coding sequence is TGCGCCAGCAGCCAAGTTATGGGCAGGGACGAGCAGTACTTC.